This record concerns one TCR beta chain sequence. Its antigen is as yet unknown. The V segment lost 6 bases and the J segment 1 base; nucleotides outside the gene matches: 11. The CDR3 extends over 16 amino acids. CDR1 and CDR2 from the germline V gene are DFQATT and SNEGSKA (reference sequence). Isolating PBMCs gave at least 6 million of these cells per sample. This sample stems from a study of blood T cells in healthy people across ages. Whole-study results and caveats: Whereas aged donors had fewer naive CD4+ cells, long-lived donors had more of them and higher diversity.

A J-beta primer mix and a sample-barcoded 5' primer were used in a second PCR of roughly 7 to 12 cycles. Each TCR beta cDNA got a 12-nucleotide random molecular identifier. TCRdb re-called the 5' RACE reads with MiXCR, one entry per CDR3 protein. Here the sample spans 1,500,000 or so distinct CDR3 sequences, around 59% being singletons. This receptor was identified in a young man in good health. The chain combines TRBV20-1 with TRBJ2-1; 8 nucleotides align to TRBD1. What was sequenced was blood. CDR3 sequence reads: CSAPPQTGESYNEQFF. Written as DNA, the CDR3 is TGCAGTGCCCCGCCCCAGACAGGGGAGTCCTACAATGAGCAGTTCTTC.